This TCR beta chain is from a study of sequential checkpoint blockade in melanoma. Turning to the study itself: Patients were randomized 1:1 to nivolumab-then-ipilimumab or ipilimumab-then-nivolumab first-line. Both treatment sequences were followed by maintenance nivolumab.

The sample's treatment: randomized to nivolumab then ipilimumab (arm A) or the reverse (arm B). Patients had received no earlier DNA-damaging chemotherapy. Sorted cells were live CD3+CD8+, lacking CD19 and CD56, from PBMCs. Per germline, CDR1 MGHRA and CDR2 YSYEKL. Trimming took 2 bases from V and 6 from J; bases not matched to a gene: 6. The CDR3 covers 15 residues. TCRdb's table, derived via immunoSEQ multiplex PCR, lists solely in-frame clones and lacks some. This sample carries 15,000 to 20,000 clones, around 77% of them seen once, and the ten largest clones take roughly 23%. V and J are TRBV4-1 and TRBJ1-2, with 10 positions matching TRBD1. The sequences come from CD8+ T cells sorted from blood (inferred from file names), collected from a patient given nivolumab and ipilimumab in sequence. The sequence was collected from a human donor with melanoma. The CDR3 here is CASSQKTGTGDGYTF. In DNA form, the CDR3 reads TGCGCCAGCAGCCAAAAGACCGGGACAGGGGATGGCTACACCTTC.